A single sample is the source of the 21 T cell receptor beta chains below, sequenced in a study of blood T cell repertoires in COVID-19. This table comes from immunoSEQ multiplex PCR, and its TCRdb copy is limited to in-frame clones, with some not included. This sample has fewer than 250,000 clones; approximately 88% occur once, and the top ten carry approximately 3%. Sequencing input: PBMCs or T cells enriched from blood (not recorded which). These receptors originate from a woman in her twenties or thirties who had recovered from COVID-19.

This chain connects TRBV28 to TRBJ2-3; perhaps TRBD1 as D (5 bases). V was trimmed by 5 bases and J by 0 bases, leaving 9 bases between them. There are 14 residues in the CDR3. Germline CDR1 is MDHEN and CDR2 is SYDVKM. The CDR3 is CASSLDTSTDTQYF. CDR3 coding DNA: TGTGCCAGCAGTCTGGACACTAGCACAGATACGCAGTATTTT.

This chain joins TRBV30 and TRBJ2-1; D might be TRBD2 (6 bases). Germline CDR1 reads GTSNPN; CDR2 reads SVGIG (reference sequence). Trimming took 7 bases from V and 3 from J, leaving 28 bases between them. The CDR3 spans 18 residues. CDR3 region: CASSEGWGGRYGYNEQFF. The CDR3 DNA follows: TGTGCCTCCTCCGAGGGTTGGGGTGGGAGGTATGGCTACAATGAGCAGTTCTTC.

The J gene is TRBJ1-2, the V gene TRBV11-2; D is unresolved. CDR1 SGHAT and CDR2 FQNNGV come from the germline V gene. V lost 6 bases and J lost 6, with 14 bases in between. The CDR3 is 13 amino acids. Written as DNA, the CDR3 is TGTGCCAGCAGGCAACACATGGCGGATGGCTACACCTTC. This gives the protein CASRQHMADGYTF.

Written as DNA, the CDR3 is TGCAGCGTTGTTACAGCTCCCTCAGATACGCAGTATTTT. This translates into CSVVTAPSDTQYF. The chain couples TRBV29-1 to TRBJ2-3; no reliable D call. Germline V gene sequence: CDR1 SQVTM, CDR2 ANQGSEA. The CDR3 spans 13 residues. V shed 4 bases and J shed 4 bases, with 12 bases lying between them.

The chain links TRBV28 to TRBJ2-3, with 9 bases lining up with TRBD1. Trimming took 6 bases from V and 2 from J; bases not matched to a gene: 15. The CDR3 covers 18 residues. CDR1 MDHEN and CDR2 SYDVKM come from the germline V gene. In DNA form, the CDR3 reads TGTGCCAGCAGCTTAGCACGCGGGACAGGGCCTAACACAGATACGCAGTATTTT. The encoded protein is CASSLARGTGPNTDTQYF.

The rearrangement links TRBV5-4 to TRBJ2-2; 7 bases map to TRBD1. CDR1 SGHNT and CDR2 YYREEE come from the germline V gene (reference sequence). J gave up 6 bases and V 4 bases, and 12 bases lay outside the gene matches. The CDR3 spans 16 residues. The CDR3 bases are TGTGCCAGCAGCCCATCGGGACAGATAAGGGCCGGGGAGCTGTTTTTT. Residues: CASSPSGQIRAGELFF.

This chain uses TRBV4-1 with TRBJ2-5; D possibly corresponds to TRBD2 (6 bases). The V gene's germline CDR1 is MGHRA and CDR2 YSYEKL. The V gene lost 0 bases and the J gene lost 5 bases, with 10 bases spanning the gap. CDR3 length: 14 amino acids. The CDR3 bases are TGCGCCAGCAGCCAAGAGGGACTTCCGGAGACCCAGTACTTC. Encoded protein: CASSQEGLPETQYF.

This clone was detected only a few times. The CDR3 spells CASSQLTGPLHF. CDR3 in DNA: TGTGCCAGCAGCCAACTGACTGGACCCCTCCACTTT. The chain is built from TRBV3-1 (or the pseudogene TRBV3-2) and TRBJ1-6; D gene unclear. The CDR3 extends over 12 amino acids. CDR1 and CDR2 (germline): LGHDT, YNNKEL (reference sequence). Trimming pared 2 bases from V and 12 bases from J, leaving 8 bases between.

This chain joins TRBV24-1 and TRBJ2-3; TRBD2 matches at 7 bases. The V segment lost 3 bases and the J segment 2 bases; nucleotides outside the gene matches: 7. Germline loops: CDR1 KGHDR, CDR2 SFDVKD. The CDR3 contains 16 residues. The CDR3 DNA reads as TGTGCCACCAGTGATATCGAGCGGGGATTCACAGATACGCAGTATTTT. It codes for CATSDIERGFTDTQYF.

This clone occurred once. The rearrangement joins TRBV15 to TRBJ1-5; TRBD1 matches 11 bases. CDR1 is LNHNV, CDR2 YYDKDF, per germline (reference sequence). J lost 5 bases, V lost 5 bases, and 5 bases had no gene match. CDR3 size: 15 residues. CDR3 amino acids: CATSRDRGWYQPQHF. The CDR3 bases are TGTGCCACCAGCCGGGACAGGGGGTGGTATCAGCCCCAGCATTTT.

Notes on this clone: Different DNA sequences within this sample yield the same CDR3. This rearrangement joins TRBV7-3 to TRBJ1-1; TRBD1 matches 9 bases. This CDR3 spans 14 amino acids. Unmatched junction bases numbered 5, after V lost 6 bases and J lost 3 bases. The germline V gene encodes CDR1 SGHTA and CDR2 FQGTGA. This CDR3 is CASSSGQGHTEAFF. CDR3 DNA sequence: TGTGCCAGCAGTTCCGGACAGGGGCACACTGAAGCTTTCTTT.

The J gene is TRBJ2-5, the V gene TRBV30; a weak D match, TRBD2 (5 bases). CDR1 is GTSNPN, CDR2 SVGIG, per germline (reference sequence). The V end lost 2 bases, the J end lost 1 base, and 20 bases lay between the germline ends. This CDR3 is 17 amino acids long. The CDR3 region is CAWSIFQGIATQETQYF. The CDR3 DNA is TGTGCCTGGAGTATCTTTCAAGGCATAGCGACCCAAGAGACCCAGTACTTC.

The genes are TRBV4-1 and TRBJ1-2, with TRBD1 as a possible D gene (5 bases). CDR3 length: 13 amino acids. The V end lost 4 bases, the J end lost 8 bases, and 14 bases lay between the germline ends. CDR1 is MGHRA, CDR2 YSYEKL, per germline. The CDR3 DNA is TGCGCCAGCAGCCTGGGGCCGTCGGCCGGCTACACCTTC. Its translation is CASSLGPSAGYTF.

This clone has just one count. This chain uses TRBV18 with TRBJ2-7; 9 nucleotides align to TRBD1. Germline V gene lookup returns CDR1 KGHSH and CDR2 LQKENI. J gave up 2 bases and V 6 bases, and 8 bases lay outside the gene matches. This CDR3 region has 15 residues. CDR3 in DNA: TGTGCCAGCTCTCCCCGAGGGACAGGGACCTACGAGCAGTACTTC. Its translation is CASSPRGTGTYEQYF.

This clone has just a few counts. The DNA of the CDR3 is TGTGCCAGCAGCGGGGGGGGCACAGATACGCAGTATTTT. Translated: CASSGGGTDTQYF. The J gene is TRBJ2-3, the V gene TRBV5-6, with 7 bases matching TRBD2. This CDR3 contains 13 residues. Germline V CDR1 and CDR2: SGHDT, YYEEEE. The V and J ends lost 4 bases and 1 base, in that order; junction bases with no gene match: 0.

The chain uses TRBV24-1 and TRBJ2-6; 7 nucleotides match TRBD2. CDR1 and CDR2 (germline): KGHDR, SFDVKD. V was pared by 5 bases and J by 3 bases, with 12 bases of the junction left unmatched. This CDR3 region has 18 residues. The CDR3 nucleotides are TGTGCCACCAGTGTTCCCCCGGCGGGGGAAGATGGGGCCAACGTCCTGACTTTC. Translation gives CATSVPPAGEDGANVLTF.

The rearrangement joins TRBV6-5 to TRBJ1-5; 9 positions agree with TRBD1. Losses at the gene ends were 0 bases for V and 4 bases for J; bases not matched to a gene: 1. Germline V CDR1 and CDR2: MNHEY, SVGAGI. CDR3 size: 15 residues. CDR3 in amino acids: CASSYSGTGNQPQHF. As DNA, the CDR3 is TGTGCCAGCAGTTACTCAGGGACAGGGAATCAGCCCCAGCATTTT.

This rearrangement joins TRBV7-2 to TRBJ2-7, with D perhaps matching TRBD2 (5 bases). V lost 5 bases to trimming and J lost 3 bases, with 17 bases between them. This CDR3 has 15 amino acids. Germline V lookup: CDR1 SGHTA, CDR2 FQGNSA. For the CDR3, the DNA is TGTGCCAGCAGCACCAAGCAGCGGCCCATCTACGAGCAGTACTTC. It is translated as CASSTKQRPIYEQYF.

The rearrangement uses TRBV9 and TRBJ2-1; maybe TRBD2 (5 bases). Trimming shortened V by 0 bases and J by 4 bases, and 14 bases separated the two germline ends. CDR1 and CDR2 from the germline V gene are SGDLS and YYNGEE. The CDR3 length is 16 residues. The CDR3 is CASSVEAAARYNEQFF. The CDR3 region has the DNA TGTGCCAGCAGCGTAGAGGCAGCGGCTCGTTACAATGAGCAGTTCTTC.

The V and J genes are TRBV19 and TRBJ1-5, with a tentative D call TRBD1 (5 bases). The ends were cut back, 4 bases at V and 4 bases at J, with 20 bases in the middle. This CDR3 spans 17 amino acids. From germline, CDR1 is LNHDA and CDR2 SQIVND (reference sequence). CDR3 residues: CASSNAPGKEKNQPQHF. CDR3 DNA: TGTGCCAGTAGTAACGCTCCAGGGAAGGAGAAGAATCAGCCCCAGCATTTT.

The gene calls are TRBV6-1 and TRBJ2-1; possible D gene TRBD2, 5 bases. Trimming cost V 0 bases and J 4 bases, with 7 bases left between them. There are 14 residues in the CDR3. Germline V gene data show CDR1 as MNHNS and CDR2 as SASEGT. Here the CDR3 reads CASSEATRYNEQFF. CDR3 bases: TGTGCCAGCAGTGAAGCTACTAGATACAATGAGCAGTTCTTC.